This T cell receptor beta chain derives from a study of CD8 T cells in ankylosing spondylitis. Findings and limits, study-wide: The study looked at matched synovial fluid samples from ankylosing spondylitis patients. Disease-linked clones were reported to be significantly enriched there.

TCRdb re-derived calls from the 5' RACE reads in MiXCR, one entry per CDR3 protein. This table holds 150,000 to 200,000 distinct CDR3 sequences, 11% found once. Worth noting for this clonotype: Its antigen is not known.

The V segment lost 5 bases and the J segment 5 bases; nucleotides outside the gene matches: 6. The CDR3 has 15 residues. Germline values: CDR1 SGHTA, CDR2 FQGNSA. The clonotype was recovered from a male donor with ankylosing spondylitis or in good health (not recorded which). V is TRBV7-2 and J is TRBJ2-1, with 10 bases identical to TRBD1. Sequences were obtained from blood, either unsorted or a sorted T cell fraction (not recorded which). The CDR3 nucleotides read TGTGCCAGCAGCCCGGGACAGGGGAGGGACAATGAGCAGTTCTTC. Its protein is CASSPGQGRDNEQFF.